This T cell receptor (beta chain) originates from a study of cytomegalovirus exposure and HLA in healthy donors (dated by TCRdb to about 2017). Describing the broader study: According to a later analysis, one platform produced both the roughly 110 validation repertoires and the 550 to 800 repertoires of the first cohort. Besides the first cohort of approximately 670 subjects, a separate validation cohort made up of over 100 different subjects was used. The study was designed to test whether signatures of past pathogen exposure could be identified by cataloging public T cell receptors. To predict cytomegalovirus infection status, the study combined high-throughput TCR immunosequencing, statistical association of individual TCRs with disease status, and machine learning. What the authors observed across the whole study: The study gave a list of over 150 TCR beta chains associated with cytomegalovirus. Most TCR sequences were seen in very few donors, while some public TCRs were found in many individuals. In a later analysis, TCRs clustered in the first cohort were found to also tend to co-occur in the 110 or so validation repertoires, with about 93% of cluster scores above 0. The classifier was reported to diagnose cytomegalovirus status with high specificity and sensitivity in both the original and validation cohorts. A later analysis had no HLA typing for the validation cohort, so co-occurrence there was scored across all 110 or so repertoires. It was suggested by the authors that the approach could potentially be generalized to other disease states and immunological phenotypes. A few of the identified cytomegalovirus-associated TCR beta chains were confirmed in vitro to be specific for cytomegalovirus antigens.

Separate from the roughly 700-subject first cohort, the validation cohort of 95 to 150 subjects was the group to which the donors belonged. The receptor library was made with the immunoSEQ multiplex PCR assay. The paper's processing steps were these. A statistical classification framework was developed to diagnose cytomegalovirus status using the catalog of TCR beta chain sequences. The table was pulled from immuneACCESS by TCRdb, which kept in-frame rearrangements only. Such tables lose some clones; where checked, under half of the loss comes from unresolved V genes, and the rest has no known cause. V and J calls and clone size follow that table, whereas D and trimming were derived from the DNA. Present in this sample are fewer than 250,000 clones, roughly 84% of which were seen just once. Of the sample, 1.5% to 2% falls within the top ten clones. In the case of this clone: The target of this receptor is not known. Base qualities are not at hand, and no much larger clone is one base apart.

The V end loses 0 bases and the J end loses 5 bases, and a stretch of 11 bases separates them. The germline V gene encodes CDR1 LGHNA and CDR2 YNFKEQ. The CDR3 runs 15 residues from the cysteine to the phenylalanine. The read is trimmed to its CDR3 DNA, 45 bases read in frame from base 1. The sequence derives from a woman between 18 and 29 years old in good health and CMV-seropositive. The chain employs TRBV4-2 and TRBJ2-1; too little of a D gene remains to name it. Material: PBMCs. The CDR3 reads CASSQDSSRDNEQFF. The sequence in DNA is TGTGCCAGCAGCCAAGACTCCTCACGAGACAATGAGCAGTTCTTC.